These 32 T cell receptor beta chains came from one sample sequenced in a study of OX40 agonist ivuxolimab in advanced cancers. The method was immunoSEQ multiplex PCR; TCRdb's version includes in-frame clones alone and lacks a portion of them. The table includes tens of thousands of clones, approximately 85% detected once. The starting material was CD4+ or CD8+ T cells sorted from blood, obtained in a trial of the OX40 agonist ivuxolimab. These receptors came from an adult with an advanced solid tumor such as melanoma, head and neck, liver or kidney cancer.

This CDR3 is CASSLRDAGHIVTQYF. Here the CDR3 DNA reads TGTGCCAGCAGCCTTAGGGACGCGGGGCACATCGTTACGCAGTATTTT. The rearrangement links TRBV7-2 to TRBJ2-3; TRBD2 might be the D (6 bases). Germline CDR1 SGHTA, CDR2 FQGNSA. Trimming left V 5 bases short and J 8 bases short, with 23 bases between. The length of the CDR3 is 16 residues.

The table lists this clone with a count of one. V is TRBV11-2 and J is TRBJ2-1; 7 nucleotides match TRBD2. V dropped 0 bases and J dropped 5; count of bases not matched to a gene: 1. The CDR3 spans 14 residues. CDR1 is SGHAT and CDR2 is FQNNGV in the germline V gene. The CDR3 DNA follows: TGTGCCAGCAGCTTAGATCGGGGGGACAATGAGCAGTTCTTC. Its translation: CASSLDRGDNEQFF.

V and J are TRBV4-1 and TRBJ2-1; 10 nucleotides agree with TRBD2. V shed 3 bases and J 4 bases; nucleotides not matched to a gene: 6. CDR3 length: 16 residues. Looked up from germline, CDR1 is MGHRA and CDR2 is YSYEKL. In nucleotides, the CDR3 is TGCGCCAGCAGCCAGCCCGGGACTAGCGCTTACAATGAGCAGTTCTTC. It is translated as CASSQPGTSAYNEQFF.

The CDR3 loop is CASSLTGGMFF. The CDR3 region has the DNA TGTGCCAGCAGCCTGACAGGGGGGATGTTTTTT. The chain uses TRBV6-1 and TRBJ1-4, with 9 bases that match TRBD1. V lost 6 bases, J lost 15 bases, and 5 bases stayed unmatched. The CDR3 sequence is 11 residues long. Germline loops: CDR1 MNHNS, CDR2 SASEGT.

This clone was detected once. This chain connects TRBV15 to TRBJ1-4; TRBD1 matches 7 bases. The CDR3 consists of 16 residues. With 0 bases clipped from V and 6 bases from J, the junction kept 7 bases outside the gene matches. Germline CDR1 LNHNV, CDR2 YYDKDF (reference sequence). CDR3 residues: CATSRDFGQGDEKLFF. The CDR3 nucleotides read TGTGCCACCAGCAGAGATTTCGGCCAGGGGGATGAAAAACTGTTTTTT.

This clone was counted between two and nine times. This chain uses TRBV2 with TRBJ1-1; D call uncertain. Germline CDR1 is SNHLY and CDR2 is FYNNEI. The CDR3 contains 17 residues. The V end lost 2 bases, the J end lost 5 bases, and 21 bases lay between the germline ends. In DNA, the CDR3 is TGTGCCAGCAGTGAAAAGGTTATAGGGATCCTGGGGACTGAAGCTTTCTTT. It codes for CASSEKVIGILGTEAFF.

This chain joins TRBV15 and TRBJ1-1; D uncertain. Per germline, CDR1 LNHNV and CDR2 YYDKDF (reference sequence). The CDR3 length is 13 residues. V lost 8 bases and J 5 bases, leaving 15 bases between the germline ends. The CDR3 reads CATEKEDETEAFF. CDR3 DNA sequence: TGTGCCACCGAAAAGGAGGATGAGACTGAAGCTTTCTTT.

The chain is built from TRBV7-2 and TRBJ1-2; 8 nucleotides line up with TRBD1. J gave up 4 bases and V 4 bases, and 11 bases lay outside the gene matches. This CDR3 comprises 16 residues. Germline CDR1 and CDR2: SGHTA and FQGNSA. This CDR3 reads CASSYGTQGGGYGYTF. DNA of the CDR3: TGTGCCAGCAGCTACGGGACACAGGGGGGTGGCTATGGCTACACCTTC.

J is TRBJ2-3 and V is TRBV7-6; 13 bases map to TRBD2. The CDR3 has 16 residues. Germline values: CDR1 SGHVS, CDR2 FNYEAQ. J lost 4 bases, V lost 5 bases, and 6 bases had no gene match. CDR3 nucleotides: TGTGCCAGCAGCCCAACCGGACTAGCGGGGGCAGATACGCAGTATTTT. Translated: CASSPTGLAGADTQYF.

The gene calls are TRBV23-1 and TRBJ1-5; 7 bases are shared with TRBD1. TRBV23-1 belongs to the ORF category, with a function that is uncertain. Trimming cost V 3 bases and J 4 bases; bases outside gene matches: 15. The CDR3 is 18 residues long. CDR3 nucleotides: TGCGCCAGCAGTCATTGCCGGGACAGAGTAGGGCCTAATCAGCCCCAGCATTTT. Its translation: CASSHCRDRVGPNQPQHF.

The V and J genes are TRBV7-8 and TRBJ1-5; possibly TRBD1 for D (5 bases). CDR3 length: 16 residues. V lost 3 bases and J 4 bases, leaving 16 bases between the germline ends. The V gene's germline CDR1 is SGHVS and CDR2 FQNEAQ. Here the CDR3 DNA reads TGTGCCAGCAGCTTTTCCAGGGTTGTTGGTAATCAGCCCCAGCATTTT. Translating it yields CASSFSRVVGNQPQHF. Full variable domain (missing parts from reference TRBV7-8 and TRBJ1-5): GAGVSQSPRYKVAKRGQDVALRCDPISGHVSLFWYQQALGQGPEFLTYFQNEAQLDKSGLPSDRFFAERPEGSVSTLKIQRTQQEDSAVYLCASSFSRVVGNQPQHFGDGTRLSIL.

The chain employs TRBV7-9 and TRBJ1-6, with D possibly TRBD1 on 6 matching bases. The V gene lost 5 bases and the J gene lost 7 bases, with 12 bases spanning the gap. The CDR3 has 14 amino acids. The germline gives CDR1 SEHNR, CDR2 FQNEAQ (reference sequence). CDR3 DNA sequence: TGTGCCAGCAGCCATGCCACAGGGAATTCACCCCTCCACTTT. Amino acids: CASSHATGNSPLHF.

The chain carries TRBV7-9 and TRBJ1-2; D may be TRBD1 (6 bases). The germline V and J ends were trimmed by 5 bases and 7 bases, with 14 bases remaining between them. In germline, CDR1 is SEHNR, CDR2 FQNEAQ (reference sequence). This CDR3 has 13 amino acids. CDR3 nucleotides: TGTGCCAGCAGCGCATCACAGGGCTTTGGCTACACCTTC. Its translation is CASSASQGFGYTF.

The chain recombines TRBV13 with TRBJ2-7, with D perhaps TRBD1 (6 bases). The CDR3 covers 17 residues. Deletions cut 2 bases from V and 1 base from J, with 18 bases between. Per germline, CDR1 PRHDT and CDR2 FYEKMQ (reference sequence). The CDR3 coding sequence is TGTGCCAGCAGCTTAAGGGCGGACCGGGACACGTCCTACGAGCAGTACTTC. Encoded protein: CASSLRADRDTSYEQYF.

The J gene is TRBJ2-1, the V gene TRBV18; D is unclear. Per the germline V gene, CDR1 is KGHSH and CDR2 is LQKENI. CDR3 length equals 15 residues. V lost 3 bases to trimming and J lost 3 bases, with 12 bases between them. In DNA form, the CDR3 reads TGTGCCAGCTCACCCCTGGGCGGCAGCTACAATGAGCAGTTCTTC. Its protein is CASSPLGGSYNEQFF. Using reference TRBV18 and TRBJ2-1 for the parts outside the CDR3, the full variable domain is NAGVMQNPRHLVRRRGQEARLRCSPMKGHSHVYWYRQLPEEGLKFMVYLQKENIIDESGMPKERFSAEFPKEGPSILRIQQVVRGDSAAYFCASSPLGGSYNEQFFGPGTRLTVL.

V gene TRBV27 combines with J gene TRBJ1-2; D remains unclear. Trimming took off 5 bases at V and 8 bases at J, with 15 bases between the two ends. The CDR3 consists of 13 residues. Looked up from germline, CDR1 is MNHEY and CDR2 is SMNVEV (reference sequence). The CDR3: CASSPPGSAGYTF. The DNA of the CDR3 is TGTGCCAGCAGTCCCCCCGGGAGTGCGGGCTACACCTTC.

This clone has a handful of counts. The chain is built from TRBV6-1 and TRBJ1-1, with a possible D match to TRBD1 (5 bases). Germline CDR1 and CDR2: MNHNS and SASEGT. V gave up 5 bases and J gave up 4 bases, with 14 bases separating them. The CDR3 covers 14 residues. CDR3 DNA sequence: TGTGCCAGCAGTTGGGGTGGGGCGGTCACTGAAGCTTTCTTT. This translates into CASSWGGAVTEAFF.

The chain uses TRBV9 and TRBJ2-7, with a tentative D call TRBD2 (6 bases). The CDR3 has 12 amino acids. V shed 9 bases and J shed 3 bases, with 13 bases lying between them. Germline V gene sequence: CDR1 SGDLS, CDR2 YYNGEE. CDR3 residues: CATGTGDYEQYF. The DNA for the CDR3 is TGTGCCACCGGGACTGGGGACTACGAGCAGTACTTC.

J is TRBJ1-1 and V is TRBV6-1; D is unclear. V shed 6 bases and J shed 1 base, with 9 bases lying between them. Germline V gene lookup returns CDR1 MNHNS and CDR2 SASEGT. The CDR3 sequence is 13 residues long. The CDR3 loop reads CASSHRKNTEAFF. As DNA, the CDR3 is TGTGCCAGCAGCCATAGAAAGAACACTGAAGCTTTCTTT.

Here the CDR3 DNA reads TGTGCCAGCAGTTACTCAAACAGGGTGCCTGGAAACACCATATATTTT. Translated, it gives CASSYSNRVPGNTIYF. This chain joins TRBV6-5 and TRBJ1-3; TRBD1 might be the D (6 bases). V was trimmed by 0 bases and J by 2 bases, leaving 11 bases between them. The CDR3 runs to 16 residues. Germline-derived CDR1 and CDR2 are MNHEY and SVGAGI.

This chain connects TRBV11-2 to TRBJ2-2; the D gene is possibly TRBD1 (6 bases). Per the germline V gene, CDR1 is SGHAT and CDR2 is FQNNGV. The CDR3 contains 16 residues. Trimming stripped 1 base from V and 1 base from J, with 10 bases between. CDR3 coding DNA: TGTGCCAGCAGCTTAGTGGGGGCAAGGAACACCGGGGAGCTGTTTTTT. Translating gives CASSLVGARNTGELFF.

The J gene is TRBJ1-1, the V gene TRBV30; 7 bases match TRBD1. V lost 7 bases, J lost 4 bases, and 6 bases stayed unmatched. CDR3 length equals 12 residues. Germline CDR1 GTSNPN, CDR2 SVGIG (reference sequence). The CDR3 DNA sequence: TGTGCCTTCAACAGGGGTACCACTGAAGCTTTCTTT. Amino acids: CAFNRGTTEAFF.

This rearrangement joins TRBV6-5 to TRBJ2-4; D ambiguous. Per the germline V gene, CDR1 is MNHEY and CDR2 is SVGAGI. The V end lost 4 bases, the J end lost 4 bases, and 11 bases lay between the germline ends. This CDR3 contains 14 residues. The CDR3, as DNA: TGTGCCAGCAGTTCCGCAGATCTGAAAAACATTCAGTACTTC. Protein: CASSSADLKNIQYF.

For the CDR3, the DNA is TGCAGCGTTGGCAAAACAGGGGACTATGGCTACACCTTC. It yields the protein CSVGKTGDYGYTF. The rearrangement links TRBV29-1 to TRBJ1-2; 7 bases map to TRBD1. The CDR3 is 13 amino acids. V lost 4 bases, J lost 3 bases, and 5 bases stayed unmatched. Germline loops: CDR1 SQVTM, CDR2 ANQGSEA.

Written as DNA, the CDR3 is TGTGCCTGGAAGGGGGGGGTGGTTGGGACCCAGTACTTC. Amino acid sequence: CAWKGGVVGTQYF. The chain links TRBV30 to TRBJ2-5, with D possibly matching TRBD2 (7 bases). Trimming took off 4 bases at V and 7 bases at J, with 16 bases between the two ends. Germline V gene sequence: CDR1 GTSNPN, CDR2 SVGIG (reference sequence). The CDR3 spans 13 residues.

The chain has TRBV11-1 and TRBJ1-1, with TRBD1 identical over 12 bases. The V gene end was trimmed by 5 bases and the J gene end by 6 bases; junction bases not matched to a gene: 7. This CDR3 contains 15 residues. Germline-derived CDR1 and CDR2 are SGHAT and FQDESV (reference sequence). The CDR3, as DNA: TGTGCCAGCAGCCCGGGACAGGGGGCAGGCGCTGAAGCTTTCTTT. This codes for CASSPGQGAGAEAFF.

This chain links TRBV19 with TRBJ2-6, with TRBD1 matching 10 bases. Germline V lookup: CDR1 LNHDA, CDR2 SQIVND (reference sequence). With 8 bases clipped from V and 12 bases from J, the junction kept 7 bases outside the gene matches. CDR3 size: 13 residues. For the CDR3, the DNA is TGTGCCAGTTCCGGGACAGGGGACTCCGTCCTGACTTTC. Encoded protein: CASSGTGDSVLTF. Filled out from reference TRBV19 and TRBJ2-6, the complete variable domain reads DGGITQSPKYLFRKEGQNVTLSCEQNLNHDAMYWYRQDPGQGLRLIYYSQIVNDFQKGDIAEGYSVSREKKESFPLTVTSAQKNPTAFYLCASSGTGDSVLTFGAGSRLTVL.

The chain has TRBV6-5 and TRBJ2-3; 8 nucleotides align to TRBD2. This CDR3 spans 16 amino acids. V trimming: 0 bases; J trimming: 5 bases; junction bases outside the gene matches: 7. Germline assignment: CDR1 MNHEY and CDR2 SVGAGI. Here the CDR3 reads CASSYSKRGGLDTQYF. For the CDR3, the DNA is TGTGCCAGCAGTTACTCGAAACGGGGGGGCCTAGATACGCAGTATTTT.

The CDR3 here is CASSVVTGLPDPSRLYEQYF. CDR3 nucleotides: TGTGCCAGCAGCGTAGTAACGGGCCTTCCGGACCCCTCTAGGCTCTACGAGCAGTACTTC. V usage is TRBV9 and J usage is TRBJ2-7; D gene ambiguous. Germline V CDR1 and CDR2: SGDLS, YYNGEE. Trimming removed 0 bases from V and 3 bases from J, with 28 bases in between. The CDR3 covers 20 residues.

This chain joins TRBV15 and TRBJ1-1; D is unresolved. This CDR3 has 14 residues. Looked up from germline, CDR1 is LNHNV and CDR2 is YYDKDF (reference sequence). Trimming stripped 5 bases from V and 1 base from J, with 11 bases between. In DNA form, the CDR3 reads TGTGCCACCAGCGTTAGACCAGCGAACACTGAAGCTTTCTTT. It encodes CATSVRPANTEAFF.

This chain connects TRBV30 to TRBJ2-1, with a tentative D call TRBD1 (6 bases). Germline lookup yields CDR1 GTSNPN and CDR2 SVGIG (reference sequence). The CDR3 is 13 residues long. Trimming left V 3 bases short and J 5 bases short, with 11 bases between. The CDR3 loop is CAWSRGENNEQFF. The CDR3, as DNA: TGTGCCTGGAGCAGGGGCGAGAACAATGAGCAGTTCTTC.

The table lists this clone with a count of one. In DNA, the CDR3 is TGTGCCAGCAGTTACGGGGTTGAGAACACTGAAGCTTTCTTT. Amino acids: CASSYGVENTEAFF. V is TRBV6-6 and J is TRBJ1-1; D gene unclear. Germline lookup yields CDR1 MNHNY and CDR2 SVGAGI (reference sequence). V lost 2 bases and J 1 base, leaving 8 bases between the germline ends. CDR3 length: 14 amino acids.